The next 12 T cell receptor beta chains were all read from a single sample in a study of T cell responses to AZD1222 COVID-19 vaccine. Assay used: immunoSEQ multiplex PCR; TCRdb lists only in-frame clones, some missing. The data contain about 110,000 clones, approximately 92% of them seen just once; the ten biggest clones take up under 9%. The sample in question was peripheral blood, obtained 28 days after the second AZD1222 dose. The origin of the receptors is an adult who received the AZD1222 COVID-19 vaccine.

This chain joins TRBV7-2 and TRBJ1-4; D gene ambiguous. Germline V gene lookup returns CDR1 SGHTA and CDR2 FQGNSA. This CDR3 is built from 12 residues. Trimming left V 5 bases short and J 12 bases short, with 13 bases between. CDR3: CASSPTGLELFF. In DNA form, the CDR3 reads TGTGCCAGCAGCCCCACCGGGCTAGAACTGTTTTTT.

The chain employs TRBV7-2 and TRBJ2-5; TRBD2 might be the D (5 bases). Trimming pared 5 bases from V and 6 bases from J, leaving 13 bases between. CDR3 length: 13 amino acids. CDR1 is SGHTA, CDR2 FQGNSA, per germline. CDR3 region: CASSPLAGKTQYF. The CDR3 region has the DNA TGTGCCAGCAGCCCCCTAGCAGGAAAGACCCAGTACTTC. Based on the CDR3 plus reference TRBV7-2 and TRBJ2-5, the full variable domain is GAGVSQSPSNKVTEKGKDVELRCDPISGHTALYWYRQSLGQGLEFLIYFQGNSAPDKSGLPSDRFSAERTGGSVSTLTIQRTQQEDSAVYLCASSPLAGKTQYFGPGTRLLVL.

V and J are TRBV9 and TRBJ2-1; D is perhaps TRBD2 (6 bases). The CDR3 extends over 17 amino acids. Trimming took off 2 bases at V and 0 bases at J, with 15 bases between the two ends. Germline-derived CDR1 and CDR2 are SGDLS and YYNGEE. CDR3 nucleotide sequence: TGTGCCAGCAGCGTTACGGGACTGGAGAGCTCCTACAATGAGCAGTTCTTC. Protein sequence: CASSVTGLESSYNEQFF.

The gene calls are TRBV18 and TRBJ2-7, with D perhaps matching TRBD1 (5 bases). CDR1 and CDR2 (germline): KGHSH, LQKENI. Trimming removed 0 bases at V and 2 bases at J, with 11 bases between. CDR3 length equals 15 residues. In nucleotides, the CDR3 is TGTGCCAGCTCACCACCCGGACAAAGAACCTACGAGCAGTACTTC. It yields the protein CASSPPGQRTYEQYF.

This chain links TRBV5-6 with TRBJ2-7; D gene unclear. The ends were cut back, 3 bases at V and 5 bases at J, with 9 bases in the middle. The CDR3 contains 12 residues. Germline CDR1 and CDR2: SGHDT and YYEEEE. The CDR3 DNA sequence: TGTGCCAGCAGCTGGGCCCGGGACGAGCAGTACTTC. Its translation: CASSWARDEQYF.

V gene TRBV20-1 combines with J gene TRBJ1-2; no definite D call. The CDR3 consists of 9 residues. V was cut by 5 bases and J by 10 bases, with 8 bases left in between. Germline CDR1 DFQATT, CDR2 SNEGSKA (reference sequence). Here the CDR3 DNA reads TGCAGTGCTGCCCCGGACTACACCTTC. This sequence encodes CSAAPDYTF.

This clone appeared once. V and J are TRBV6-5 and TRBJ1-2; tentatively, D is TRBD1 (5 bases). CDR3 length: 13 amino acids. Trimming shortened V by 5 bases and J by 4 bases, and 11 bases separated the two germline ends. In germline, CDR1 is MNHEY, CDR2 SVGAGI. In DNA form, the CDR3 reads TGTGCCAGCAGTCCACTTGACAGCTATGGCTACACCTTC. Its translation: CASSPLDSYGYTF.

CDR3 nucleotide sequence: TGTGCCAGCAGCCGAGCGGGGGATTACTATGGCTACACCTTC. This gives the protein CASSRAGDYYGYTF. The rearrangement links TRBV3-1 (or the pseudogene TRBV3-2) to TRBJ1-2, with D possibly being TRBD1 (5 bases). With 4 bases removed from V and 3 bases from J, the gap between germline ends came to 12 bases. The germline gives CDR1 LGHDT, CDR2 YNNKEL (reference sequence). This CDR3 region has 14 residues.

V is TRBV5-1 and J is TRBJ2-7; 10 bases line up with TRBD2. The ends lost 2 bases at V and 6 bases at J; junction bases unmatched: 11. This CDR3 spans 16 amino acids. Per the germline V gene, CDR1 is SGHRS and CDR2 is YFSETQ. The DNA of the CDR3 is TGCGCCAGCAGCTTTGGTTCCGGGACTAGCGACGTCGAGCAGTACTTC. Protein: CASSFGSGTSDVEQYF.

The chain carries TRBV15 and TRBJ2-5; tentatively, D is TRBD1 (5 bases). V was trimmed by 5 bases and J by 5 bases, leaving 9 bases between them. The CDR3 is made up of 12 amino acids. Germline CDR1 is LNHNV and CDR2 is YYDKDF (reference sequence). The CDR3 protein is CATSSGYETQYF. DNA for the CDR3: TGTGCCACCAGCTCAGGGTACGAGACCCAGTACTTC.

This rearrangement joins TRBV18 to TRBJ2-7; D remains ambiguous. V lost 5 bases, J lost 5 bases, and 7 bases lay in between. This CDR3 comprises 11 residues. CDR1 is KGHSH and CDR2 is LQKENI in the germline V gene. The CDR3, as DNA: TGTGCCAGCTCAATGGAAAACGAGCAGTACTTC. It specifies CASSMENEQYF.

The V and J genes are TRBV7-2 and TRBJ1-1; D not certain. The CDR3 totals 12 residues. Germline loops: CDR1 SGHTA, CDR2 FQGNSA. Trimming pared 1 base from V and 6 bases from J, leaving 6 bases between. The CDR3 region has the DNA TGTGCCAGCAGCTTAGATCGACCTGAAGCTTTCTTT. It yields the protein CASSLDRPEAFF.